Following are 3 T cell receptor beta chains from one sample sequenced in a study of blood T cell repertoires in COVID-19. The data were produced by immunoSEQ multiplex PCR, yet TCRdb's version contains in-frame clones alone and is incomplete. The data contain about 47,000 clones, approximately 82% of them singletons. Sequenced sample: peripheral blood. The receptor source for this set is an older man with active COVID-19.

This chain links TRBV20-1 with TRBJ2-1; D possibly corresponds to TRBD1 (7 bases). Trimming left V 3 bases short and J 5 bases short, with 17 bases between. Germline loops: CDR1 DFQATT, CDR2 SNEGSKA (reference sequence). This CDR3 comprises 15 residues. CDR3 in amino acids: CSASSGRGRDNEQFF. The CDR3 DNA sequence: TGCAGTGCTAGTAGCGGCAGGGGGAGAGACAATGAGCAGTTCTTC.

This chain joins TRBV10-3 and TRBJ2-4, with D unclear. Per germline, CDR1 ENHRY and CDR2 SYGVKD. This CDR3 spans 13 amino acids. Trimming shortened V by 3 bases and J by 1 base, and 4 bases separated the two germline ends. CDR3 nucleotide sequence: TGTGCCATCAGTGACGGGGCCAAAAACATTCAGTACTTC. It encodes CAISDGAKNIQYF.

As DNA, the CDR3 is TGTGCCAGCAGCTCCTCCGGGGGGCCCTACGAGCAGTACTTC. Residues: CASSSSGGPYEQYF. The chain has TRBV7-9 and TRBJ2-7, with D possibly TRBD2 on 7 matching bases. The CDR3 has 14 residues. V lost 4 bases to trimming and J lost 2 bases, with 12 bases between them. CDR1 SEHNR and CDR2 FQNEAQ come from the germline V gene (reference sequence).